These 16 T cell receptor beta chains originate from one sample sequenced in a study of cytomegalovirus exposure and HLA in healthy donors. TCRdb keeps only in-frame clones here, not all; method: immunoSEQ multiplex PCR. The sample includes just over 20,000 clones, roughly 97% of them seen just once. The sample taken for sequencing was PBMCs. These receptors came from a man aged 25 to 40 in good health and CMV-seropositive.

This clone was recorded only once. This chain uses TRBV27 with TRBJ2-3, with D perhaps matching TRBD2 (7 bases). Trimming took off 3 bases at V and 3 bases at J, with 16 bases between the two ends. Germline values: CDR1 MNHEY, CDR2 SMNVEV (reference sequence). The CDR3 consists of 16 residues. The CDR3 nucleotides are TGTGCCAGCAGTTTGGACCGGGGGGCCGGGACAGATACGCAGTATTTT. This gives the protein CASSLDRGAGTDTQYF.

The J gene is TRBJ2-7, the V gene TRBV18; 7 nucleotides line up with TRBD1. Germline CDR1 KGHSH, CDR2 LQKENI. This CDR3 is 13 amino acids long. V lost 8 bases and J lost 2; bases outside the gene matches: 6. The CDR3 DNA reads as TGTGCCAGCCAGGGGACAGTTGCCTACGAGCAGTACTTC. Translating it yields CASQGTVAYEQYF.

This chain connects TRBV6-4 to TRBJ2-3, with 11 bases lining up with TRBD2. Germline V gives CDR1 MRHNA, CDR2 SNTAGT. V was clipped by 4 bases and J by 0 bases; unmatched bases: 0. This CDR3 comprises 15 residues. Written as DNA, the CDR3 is TGTGCCAGCAGTGGACTAGCGGGAAGCACAGATACGCAGTATTTT. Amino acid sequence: CASSGLAGSTDTQYF.

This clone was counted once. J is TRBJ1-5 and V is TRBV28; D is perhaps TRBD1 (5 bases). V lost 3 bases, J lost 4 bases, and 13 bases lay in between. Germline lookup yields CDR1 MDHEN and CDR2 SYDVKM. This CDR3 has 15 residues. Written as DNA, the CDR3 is TGTGCCAGCAGTTTCATTCAGGGAAAAAATCAGCCCCAGCATTTT. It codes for CASSFIQGKNQPQHF. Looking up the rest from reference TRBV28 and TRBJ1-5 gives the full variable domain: DVKVTQSSRYLVKRTGEKVFLECVQDMDHENMFWYRQDPGLGLRLIYFSYDVKMKEKGDIPEGYSVSREKKERFSLILESASTNQTSMYLCASSFIQGKNQPQHFGDGTRLSIL.

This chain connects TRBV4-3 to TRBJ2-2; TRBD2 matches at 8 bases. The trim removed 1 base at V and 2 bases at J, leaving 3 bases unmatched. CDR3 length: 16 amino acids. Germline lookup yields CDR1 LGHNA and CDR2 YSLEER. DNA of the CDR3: TGCGCCAGCAGCCAAGGGGCGGGAGGCAACACCGGGGAGCTGTTTTTT. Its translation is CASSQGAGGNTGELFF.

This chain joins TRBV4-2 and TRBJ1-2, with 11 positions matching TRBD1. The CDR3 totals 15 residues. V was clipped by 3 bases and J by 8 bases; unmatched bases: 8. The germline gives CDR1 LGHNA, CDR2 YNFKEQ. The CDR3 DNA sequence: TGTGCCAGCAGCCAGGGGACAGGGGGGGTATGGGGCTACACCTTC. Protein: CASSQGTGGVWGYTF.

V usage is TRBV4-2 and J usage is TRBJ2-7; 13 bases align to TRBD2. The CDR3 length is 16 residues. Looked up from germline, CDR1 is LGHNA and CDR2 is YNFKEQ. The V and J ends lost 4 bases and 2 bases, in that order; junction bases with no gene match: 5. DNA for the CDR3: TGTGCCAGCAGCCGGGGGACTAGCGGGAACCCCTACGAGCAGTACTTC. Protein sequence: CASSRGTSGNPYEQYF.

CDR3 loop: CASSLSPGSYEQYF. CDR3 in DNA: TGTGCCAGCAGTTTATCCCCGGGTTCCTACGAGCAGTACTTC. The gene calls are TRBV27 and TRBJ2-7, with D uncertain. The CDR3 runs 14 residues. V was clipped by 0 bases and J by 1 base, with 7 bases between them. Looked up from germline, CDR1 is MNHEY and CDR2 is SMNVEV (reference sequence).

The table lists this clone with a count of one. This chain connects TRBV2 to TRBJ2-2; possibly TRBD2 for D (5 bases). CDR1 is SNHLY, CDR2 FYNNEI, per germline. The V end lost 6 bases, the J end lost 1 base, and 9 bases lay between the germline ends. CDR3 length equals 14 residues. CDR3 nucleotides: TGTGCCAGCAGGTTCCGGGGGAACACCGGGGAGCTGTTTTTT. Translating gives CASRFRGNTGELFF.

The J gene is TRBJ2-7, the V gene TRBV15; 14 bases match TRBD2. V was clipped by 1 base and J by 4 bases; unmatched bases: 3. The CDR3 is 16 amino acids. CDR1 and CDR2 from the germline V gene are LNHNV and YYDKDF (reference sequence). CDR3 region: CATSRVGLAGEYEQYF. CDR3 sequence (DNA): TGTGCCACCAGCAGAGTGGGACTAGCGGGAGAATACGAGCAGTACTTC.

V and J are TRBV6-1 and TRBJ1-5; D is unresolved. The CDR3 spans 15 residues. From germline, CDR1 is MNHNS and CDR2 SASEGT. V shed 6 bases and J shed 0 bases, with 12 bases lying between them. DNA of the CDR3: TGTGCCAGCAGGGGAGACACTTATAGCAATCAGCCCCAGCATTTT. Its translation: CASRGDTYSNQPQHF.

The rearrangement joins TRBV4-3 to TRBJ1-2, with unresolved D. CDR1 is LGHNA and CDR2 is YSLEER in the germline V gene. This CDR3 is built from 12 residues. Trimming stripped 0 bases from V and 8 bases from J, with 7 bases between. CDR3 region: CASSQDKRGYTF. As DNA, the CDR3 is TGCGCCAGCAGCCAAGATAAGAGAGGCTACACCTTC.

CDR3 DNA: TGTGCCAGCAGCCCAAAAGGCGCCGGGACAGGGGTTTCTCACGAGCAGTACTTC. Translating gives CASSPKGAGTGVSHEQYF. The chain carries TRBV7-9 and TRBJ2-7, with TRBD1 identical over 10 bases. With 5 bases clipped from V and 5 bases from J, the junction kept 18 bases outside the gene matches. This CDR3 region has 18 residues. CDR1 and CDR2 from the germline V gene are SEHNR and FQNEAQ (reference sequence).

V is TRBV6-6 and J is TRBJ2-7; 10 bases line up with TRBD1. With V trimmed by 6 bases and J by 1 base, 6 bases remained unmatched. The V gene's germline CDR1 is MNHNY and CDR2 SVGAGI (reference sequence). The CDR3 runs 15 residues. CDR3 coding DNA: TGTGCCAGCAGGGAGGGGACAGGGGCTTCCTACGAGCAGTACTTC. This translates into CASREGTGASYEQYF.

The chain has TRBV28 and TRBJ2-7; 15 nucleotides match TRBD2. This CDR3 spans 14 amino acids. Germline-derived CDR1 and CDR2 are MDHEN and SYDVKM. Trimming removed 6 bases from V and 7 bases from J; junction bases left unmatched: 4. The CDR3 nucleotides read TGTGCCAGCAGGGGACTAGCGGGAGGAAGGGAGCAGTACTTC. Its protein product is CASRGLAGGREQYF.

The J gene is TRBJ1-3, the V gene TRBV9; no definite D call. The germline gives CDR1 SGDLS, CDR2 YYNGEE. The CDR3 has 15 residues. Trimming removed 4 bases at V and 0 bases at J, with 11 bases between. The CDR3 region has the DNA TGTGCCAGCAGCCTTGGACTAAGCTCTGGAAACACCATATATTTT. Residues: CASSLGLSSGNTIYF.